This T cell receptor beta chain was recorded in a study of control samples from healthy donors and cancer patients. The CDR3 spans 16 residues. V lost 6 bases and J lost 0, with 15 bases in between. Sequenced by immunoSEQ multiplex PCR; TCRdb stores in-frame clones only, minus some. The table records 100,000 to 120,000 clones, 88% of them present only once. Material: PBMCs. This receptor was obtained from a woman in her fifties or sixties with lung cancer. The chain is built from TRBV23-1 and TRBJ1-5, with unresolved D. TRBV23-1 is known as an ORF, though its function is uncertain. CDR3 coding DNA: TGCGCCAGCAGAGCGGGCCGCGATAATAGCAATCAGCCCCAGCATTTT. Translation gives CASRAGRDNSNQPQHF.